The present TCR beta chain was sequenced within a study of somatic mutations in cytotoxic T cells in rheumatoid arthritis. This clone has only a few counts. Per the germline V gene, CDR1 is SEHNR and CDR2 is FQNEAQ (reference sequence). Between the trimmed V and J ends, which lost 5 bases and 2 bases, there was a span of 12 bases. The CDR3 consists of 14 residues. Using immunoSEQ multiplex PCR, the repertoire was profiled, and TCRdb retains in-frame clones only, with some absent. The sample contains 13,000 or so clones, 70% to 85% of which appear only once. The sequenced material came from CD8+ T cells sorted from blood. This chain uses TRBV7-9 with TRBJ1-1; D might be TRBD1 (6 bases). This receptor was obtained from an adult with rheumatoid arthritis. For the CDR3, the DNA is TGTGCCAGCAGCCCCCACAGGGCCAACACTGAAGCTTTCTTT. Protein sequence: CASSPHRANTEAFF.